This T cell receptor beta chain stems from a study of a mutant IDH1 vaccine in newly diagnosed glioma. Study at large: In weeks 1, 3, 5, 7, 11, 15, 19 and 23, patients were vaccinated. Sex distribution of treated patients was approximately 62% male and about 38% female; mean age was roughly 37 years. Standard pretreatment was either radiotherapy, temozolomide, or, for most, radiochemotherapy with temozolomide. Whole-study findings and limits: Pseudoprogression seemed unrelated to changes in top peripheral T cell clonotypes.

Time point described: week 23, last vaccination. Topical imiquimod was applied with each vaccine dose, which held 300 ug of mutant IDH1 20-mer peptide. Germline CDR1 is SGHAT and CDR2 is FQNNGV. The CDR3 loop spans 15 amino acids. Between the trimmed V and J ends, which lost 2 bases and 1 base, there was a span of 11 bases. Libraries were prepared by immunoSEQ multiplex PCR; TCRdb keeps only in-frame clonotypes and omits some of them. The table lists tens of thousands of clones, around 85% of them singletons. This clone was observed once. The antigen is not known. Sample: PBMCs, taken from a glioma patient whose treatment included an IDH1 peptide vaccine. The receptor was isolated from a man aged 25 to 40 with glioma. Some clones in this sample may be carry-over from other donors' samples. The chain links TRBV11-2 to TRBJ1-1; D unresolved. CDR3 coding DNA: TGTGCCAGCAGCTTATGGGCAGACCCGAACACTGAAGCTTTCTTT. Amino acid sequence: CASSLWADPNTEAFF.